The 9 T cell receptor beta chains below were found in one sample sequenced in a study of T-cell reconstitution after alpha-beta-depleted transplantation in children. Unique molecular identifiers were incorporated into the prepared TCRbeta library. TCRdb redid the calling of the PCR reads with MiXCR, one entry per CDR3 protein. Of tens of thousands of distinct CDR3 sequences detected, roughly 18% appear once; the ten largest clones hold about 51%. The material sequenced was PBMCs, mostly from graft donor cells, taken 360 days after TCRalphabeta/CD19-depleted stem cell transplant. These receptors were collected from a male patient under 10 years old who had a stem cell transplant for acute lymphoblastic leukemia, so the T cells may come from the graft donor.

The sample holds a few counts of this clonotype. The rearrangement joins TRBV6-5 to TRBJ1-6; D is uncertain. The germline V and J ends were trimmed by 0 bases and 9 bases, with 6 bases remaining between them. Germline-derived CDR1 and CDR2 are MNHEY and SVGAGI. The CDR3 covers 13 residues. CDR3 sequence (DNA): TGTGCCAGCAGTTACTCGAAGGGTTCACCCCTCCACTTT. Its protein is CASSYSKGSPLHF.

The chain is built from TRBV7-9 and TRBJ1-1; no reliable D call. The CDR3 contains 13 residues. Germline CDR1 SEHNR, CDR2 FQNEAQ (reference sequence). Trimming shortened V by 2 bases and J by 4 bases, and 8 bases separated the two germline ends. The CDR3 DNA sequence: TGTGCCAGCAGCTTATCTAGCGGCACTGAAGCTTTCTTT. Protein product: CASSLSSGTEAFF.

The rearrangement uses TRBV12-3 or TRBV12-4 and TRBJ1-5; no clear D. V was shortened by 2 bases and J by 2 bases, with 4 bases between the two germline ends. This CDR3 is built from 13 residues. CDR3 in DNA: TGTGCCAGCAGTTTAACAGGCAATCAGCCCCAGCATTTT. Its translation: CASSLTGNQPQHF.

V gene TRBV12-3 or TRBV12-4 combines with J gene TRBJ2-1, with 8 bases matching TRBD2. This CDR3 is built from 16 residues. V lost 3 bases to trimming and J lost 5 bases; unmatched junction nucleotides: 9. CDR3 nucleotides: TGTGCCAGCAGTTTTATGTTACTAGCGGATAACAATGAGCAGTTCTTC. Its protein product is CASSFMLLADNNEQFF.

The rearrangement links TRBV5-1 to TRBJ1-4; D may be TRBD1 (6 bases). V was trimmed by 4 bases and J by 4 bases, leaving 11 bases between them. In germline, CDR1 is SGHRS, CDR2 YFSETQ. The CDR3 contains 14 residues. CDR3: CASSPDSINEKLFF. CDR3 nucleotides: TGCGCCAGCAGCCCGGACAGTATTAATGAAAAACTGTTTTTT.

In its sample, this clonotype was seen many times. J is TRBJ2-7 and V is TRBV29-1, with TRBD2 identical over 8 bases. CDR1 and CDR2 from the germline V gene are SQVTM and ANQGSEA. This CDR3 has 12 amino acids. V lost 6 bases and J lost 6; bases outside the gene matches: 7. The CDR3 coding sequence is TGCAGCGTGCCCCTTCGGGGGGGCGAGCAGTACTTC. Protein sequence: CSVPLRGGEQYF.

The chain employs TRBV4-2 and TRBJ2-7; D may correspond to TRBD1 or TRBD2 (5 bases each). This CDR3 has 15 residues. CDR1 is LGHNA and CDR2 is YNFKEQ in the germline V gene. The V gene lost 4 bases and the J gene lost 5 bases, with 18 bases spanning the gap. CDR3 sequence reads: CASSLEGLRLDEQYF. Written as DNA, the CDR3 is TGTGCCAGCAGCCTAGAGGGGCTGCGCCTAGACGAGCAGTACTTC.

The CDR3 region is CASSPLPNSEQFF. The CDR3 DNA follows: TGTGCCAGCAGTCCGCTCCCGAACAGTGAGCAGTTCTTC. J is TRBJ2-1 and V is TRBV12-3 or TRBV12-4; D call uncertain. The V end was cut by 5 bases, the J end by 9 bases, with 14 bases between. The CDR3 totals 13 residues.

The chain combines TRBV27 with TRBJ2-7; 9 nucleotides line up with TRBD1. Germline V gene sequence: CDR1 MNHEY, CDR2 SMNVEV (reference sequence). CDR3 length equals 14 residues. The V gene end was trimmed by 3 bases and the J gene end by 3 bases; junction bases not matched to a gene: 3. This chain's CDR3 is CASSFGTGSYEQYF. CDR3 bases: TGTGCCAGCAGTTTTGGGACAGGGAGCTACGAGCAGTACTTC.